The rows below give T cell receptor beta chains drawn from one sample of a study of OX40 agonist ivuxolimab in advanced cancers. Sequencing was performed with immunoSEQ multiplex PCR; in TCRdb, only in-frame clones are kept and a portion is missing. The table lists roughly 79,000 clones, roughly four fifths of them singletons, with approximately 0.51% in the top ten. Here the sequenced sample was CD4+ or CD8+ T cells sorted from blood, taken in a trial of the OX40 agonist ivuxolimab. Source of these receptors: an adult with an advanced solid tumor such as melanoma, head and neck, liver or kidney cancer. Each CDR3 is given with its conserved first and last residue. A D gene is named only where the DNA matches it firmly. Size is stated for part of the rows, as once, few or many counts, or as a class when the clone is expanded.

>.|TRBJ1-2|TRBV7-2|.
TGTGCCAGCAGCTCGGTCGCCAGCTATGGCTACACCTTC
CASSSVASYGYTF
>.|TRBJ2-2|TRBV18|.
TGTGCCAGCTCACCCCAGGGACTGAACACCGGGGAGCTGTTTTTT
CASSPQGLNTGELFF
>.|TRBJ2-2|TRBV19|.
TGTGCCAGTAGCGAACAAAACACCGGGGAGCTGTTTTTT
CASSEQNTGELFF
>.|TRBJ1-5|TRBV7-9|few
TGTGCCAGCAGCTCCTTTGGGGGGGATCAGCCCCAGCATTTT
CASSSFGGDQPQHF
>TRBD2|TRBJ2-2|TRBV14|.
TGTGCCAGCAGGGGAGGTTCTAGCGGGAGGTCTATACCCGGGGAGCTGTTTTTT
CASRGGSSGRSIPGELFF
>TRBD2|TRBJ2-2|TRBV6-5|.
TGTGCCAGCAGTTCTAGCGGGAGTGGGTACACCGGGGAGCTGTTTTTT
CASSSSGSGYTGELFF
>TRBD2|TRBJ2-3|TRBV7-7|.
TGTGCCAGCAGCCTCGGGGGGACCAGCACAGATACGCAGTATTTT
CASSLGGTSTDTQYF
>.|TRBJ2-5|TRBV30|.
TGTGCCTGGAGTGTATCAGAGACCCAGTACTTC
CAWSVSETQYF
>.|TRBJ2-5|TRBV30|.
TGTGCCTGGAGTGTAGGAATTATAGAGACCCAGTACTTC
CAWSVGIIETQYF
>.|TRBJ1-2|TRBV30|.
TGTGCCTGGAGGACGCCGGGTCAGGGGCCTAACTATGGCTACACCTTC
CAWRTPGQGPNYGYTF
>.|TRBJ1-4|TRBV9|once
TGTGCCAGCAGCGTAGGGGCCAGGGGAGTTGAAAAACTGTTTTTT
CASSVGARGVEKLFF
>.|TRBJ2-7|TRBV28|.
TGTGCCAGCAGTCCCGGGACGTTGATTTACGAGCAGTACTTC
CASSPGTLIYEQYF
>TRBD1|TRBJ2-7|TRBV19|.
TGTGCCAGTAGTACGGGACAGGGTCAAAGCGAGCAGTACTTC
CASSTGQGQSEQYF
>TRBD2|TRBJ2-7|TRBV30|.
TGTGCCTGGACCCCTACCCTAGCGGGTACCTACGAGCAGTACTTC
CAWTPTLAGTYEQYF
>TRBD1|TRBJ1-6|TRBV7-2|few
TGTGCCAGCAGCTCCCGGGACAGGGGTTCACCCCTCCACTTT
CASSSRDRGSPLHF
>.|TRBJ1-4|TRBV5-1|.
TGCGCCAGCAGCTTCGTTGCAACTAATGAAAAACTGTTTTTT
CASSFVATNEKLFF
>TRBD1|TRBJ2-3|TRBV19|.
TGTGCCAGTAGTCGGGGGGACAGGGCCCTTAGCACAGATACGCAGTATTTT
CASSRGDRALSTDTQYF
>.|TRBJ2-1|TRBV27|few
TGTGCCAGCTCCCGTCTCTCCGGGAGTCGGAATGAGCAGTTCTTC
CASSRLSGSRNEQFF
>TRBD1|TRBJ2-7|TRBV5-4|.
TGTGCCAGCAGCTCTGGACAGGACTACGAGCAGTACTTC
CASSSGQDYEQYF
>.|TRBJ2-1|TRBV28|.
TGTGCCAGCAAAGGGACTGGCTGGGATGAGCAGTTCTTC
CASKGTGWDEQFF
>.|TRBJ1-2|TRBV2|.
TGTGCCAGCAGTGAAAGAGGGCCGAACTATGGCTACACCTTC
CASSERGPNYGYTF
>TRBD1|TRBJ1-1|TRBV6-5|.
TGTGCCAGCAAGAGACAGGGTTGGACTGAAGCTTTCTTT
CASKRQGWTEAFF
>.|TRBJ1-2|TRBV6-5|.
TGTGCCAGCAGCCCCGGACAAATTTATGGCTACACCTTC
CASSPGQIYGYTF
>.|TRBJ1-2|TRBV4-1|.
TGCGCCAGCAGCCAAGCTTGGACTTTGTATGGCTACACCTTC
CASSQAWTLYGYTF
>TRBD1|TRBJ2-7|TRBV19|.
TGTGCCAGTAGTTCGGACAGGGGGCTCGAGCAGTACTTC
CASSSDRGLEQYF
>TRBD2|TRBJ2-7|TRBV28|.
TGTGCCAGCAGTGTGGCGGGAGCGGGGGTTTCAGGGGCTCGGGAGCAGTACTTC
CASSVAGAGVSGAREQYF
>.|TRBJ2-1|TRBV11-2|many
TGTGCCAGCAGCTCAATCCGAGGGGCATTTTACAATGAGCAGTTCTTC
CASSSIRGAFYNEQFF